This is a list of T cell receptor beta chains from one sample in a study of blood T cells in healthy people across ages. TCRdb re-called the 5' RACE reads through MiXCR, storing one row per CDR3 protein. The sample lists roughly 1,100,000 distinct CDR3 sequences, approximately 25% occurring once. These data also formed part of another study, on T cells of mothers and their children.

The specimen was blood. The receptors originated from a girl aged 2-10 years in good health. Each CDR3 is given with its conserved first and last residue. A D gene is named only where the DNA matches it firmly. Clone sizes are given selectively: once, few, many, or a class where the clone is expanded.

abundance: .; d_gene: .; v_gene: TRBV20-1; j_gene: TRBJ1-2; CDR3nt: TGCAGTGCTAGCCACGAGGGAGGGGTTGCTGGCTACACCTTC; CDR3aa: CSASHEGGVAGYTF
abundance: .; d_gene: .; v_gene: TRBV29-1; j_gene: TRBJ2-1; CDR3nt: TGCAGCGTTGATCGGGGGACTCTCAATGAGCAGTTCTTC; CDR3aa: CSVDRGTLNEQFF
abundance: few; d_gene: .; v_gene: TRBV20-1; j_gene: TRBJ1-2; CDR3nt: TGCAGTGCCAGACCGGGACATGTGAACTATGGCTACACCTTC; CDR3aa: CSARPGHVNYGYTF
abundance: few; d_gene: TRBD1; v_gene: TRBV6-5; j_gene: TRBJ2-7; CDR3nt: TGTGCCAGCAGTTACGTCCGACAGGGTGTGGAGGAGCAGTACTTC; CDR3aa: CASSYVRQGVEEQYF
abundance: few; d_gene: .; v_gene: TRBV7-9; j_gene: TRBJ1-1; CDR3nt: TGTGCCAGCAGCTTCTACAGGGACTTGAACACTGAAGCTTTCTTT; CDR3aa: CASSFYRDLNTEAFF
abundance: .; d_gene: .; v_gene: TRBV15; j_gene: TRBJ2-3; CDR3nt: TGTGCCACCAGCAGAGATTCGGGACACGACACAGATACGCAGTATTTT; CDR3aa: CATSRDSGHDTDTQYF
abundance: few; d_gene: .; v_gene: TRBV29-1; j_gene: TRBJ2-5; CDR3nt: TGCAGCACCCCTTATGGAGGGGGAGGCGAGACCCAGTACTTC; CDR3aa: CSTPYGGGGETQYF
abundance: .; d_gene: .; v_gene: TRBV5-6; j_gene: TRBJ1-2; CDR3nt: TGTGCCAGCAGCTTATGGAGTTCGCGGGGCTACACCTTC; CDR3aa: CASSLWSSRGYTF
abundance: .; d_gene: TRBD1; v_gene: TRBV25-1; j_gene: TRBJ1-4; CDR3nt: TGTGCCAGCAGAGGGGCGACAGGGTTTAATGAAAAACTGTTTTTT; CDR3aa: CASRGATGFNEKLFF
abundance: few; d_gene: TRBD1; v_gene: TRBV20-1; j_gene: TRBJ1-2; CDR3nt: TGCAGTGCTACCGAGACAGGGGGTGGCTACACCTTC; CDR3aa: CSATETGGGYTF
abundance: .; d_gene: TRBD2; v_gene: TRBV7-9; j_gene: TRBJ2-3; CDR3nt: TGTGCCAGCAGCTTAGCGTCGACTAGCACGGATACGCAGTATTTT; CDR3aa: CASSLASTSTDTQYF
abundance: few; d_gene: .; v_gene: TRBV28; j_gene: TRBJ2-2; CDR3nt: TGTGCCAGCAGTTCGGGGGCCACCGGGGAGCTGTTTTTT; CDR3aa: CASSSGATGELFF
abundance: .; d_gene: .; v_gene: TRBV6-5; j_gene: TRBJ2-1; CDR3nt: TGTGCCAGCAGTTACTCGGGAACTAGCCAGACCTACAATGAGCAGTTCTTC; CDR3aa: CASSYSGTSQTYNEQFF